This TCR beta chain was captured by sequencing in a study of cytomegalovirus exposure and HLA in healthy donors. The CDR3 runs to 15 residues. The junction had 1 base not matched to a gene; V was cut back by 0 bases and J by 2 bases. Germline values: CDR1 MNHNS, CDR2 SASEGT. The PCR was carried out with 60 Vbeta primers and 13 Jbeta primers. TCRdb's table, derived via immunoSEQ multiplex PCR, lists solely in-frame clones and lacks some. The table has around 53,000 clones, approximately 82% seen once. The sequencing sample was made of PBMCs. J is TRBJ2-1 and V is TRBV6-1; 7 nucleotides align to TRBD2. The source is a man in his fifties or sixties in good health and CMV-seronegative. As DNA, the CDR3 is TGTGCCAGCAGTGAAGCGGGGGGGACCTACAATGAGCAGTTCTTC. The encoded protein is CASSEAGGTYNEQFF.